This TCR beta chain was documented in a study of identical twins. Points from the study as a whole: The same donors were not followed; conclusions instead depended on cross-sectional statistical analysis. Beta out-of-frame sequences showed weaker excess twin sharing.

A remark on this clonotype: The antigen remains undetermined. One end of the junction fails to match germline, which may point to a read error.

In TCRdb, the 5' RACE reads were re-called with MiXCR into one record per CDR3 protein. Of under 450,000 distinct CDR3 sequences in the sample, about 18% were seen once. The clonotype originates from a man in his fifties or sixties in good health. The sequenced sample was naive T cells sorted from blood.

The CDR3 bases are TGCGCCAGCAGCCGGTTGGATACGCGGTATTTT. This sequence encodes CASSRLDTRYF. The V call is TRBV4-1, the J call TRBJ2-3; no reliable D call. In germline, CDR1 is MGHRA, CDR2 YSYEKL. This CDR3 is built from 11 residues.